One and the same sample provided the 18 T cell receptor beta chains below, sequenced in a study of post-analysis software for immune sequencing data. The study, taken as a whole, reports: Comparison of patients with controls showed five TRBV segments more frequent in patients, TRBV5-6, TRBV5-1 and TRBV20-1 among them.

Built from TCR beta cDNA, the libraries had unique molecular identifiers in them. TCRdb called the PCR reads again in MiXCR, with one record for every CDR3 protein. The data show 700,000 to 800,000 distinct CDR3 sequences, roughly 27% seen once. Their recognized antigens are unknown. The sample taken for sequencing was blood. These receptors were taken from a girl aged 10-17 years with multiple sclerosis.

The chain has TRBV7-9 and TRBJ2-2, with D possibly TRBD2 on 6 matching bases. The CDR3 sequence is 16 residues long. The germline gives CDR1 SEHNR, CDR2 FQNEAQ (reference sequence). Trimming pared 7 bases from V and 0 bases from J, leaving 15 bases between. DNA for the CDR3: TGTGCCAGCACCCCAAGGAGGGGATCGAACACCGGGGAGCTGTTTTTT. Amino acids: CASTPRRGSNTGELFF. Using reference TRBV7-9 and TRBJ2-2 for the parts outside the CDR3, the full variable domain is DTGVSQNPRHKITKRGQNVTFRCDPISEHNRLYWYRQTLGQGPEFLTYFQNEAQLEKSRLLSDRFSAERPKGSFSTLEIQRTEQGDSAMYLCASTPRRGSNTGELFFGEGSRLTVL.

This clonotype was counted between two and nine times. The chain couples TRBV5-1 to TRBJ1-1, with 7 bases lining up with TRBD1. Germline CDR1 reads SGHRS; CDR2 reads YFSETQ. V lost 4 bases and J lost 6; bases outside the gene matches: 12. The length of the CDR3 is 15 residues. The CDR3 loop is CASSGAATGYAEAFF. In DNA form, the CDR3 reads TGCGCCAGCAGCGGAGCCGCGACAGGGTACGCTGAAGCTTTCTTT.

The rearrangement links TRBV6-5 to TRBJ2-5, with 13 bases matching TRBD2. The CDR3 extends over 17 amino acids. The junction had 1 base not matched to a gene; V was cut back by 0 bases and J by 0 bases. Germline V gene data show CDR1 as MNHEY and CDR2 as SVGAGI. CDR3 sequence reads: CASSYSLAGGYQETQYF. CDR3 bases: TGTGCCAGCAGTTACTCACTAGCGGGAGGGTACCAAGAGACCCAGTACTTC.

The chain has TRBV10-3 and TRBJ2-7; D call uncertain. The CDR3 runs 12 residues. Germline CDR1 and CDR2: ENHRY and SYGVKD. The germline V and J ends were trimmed by 5 bases and 5 bases, with 10 bases remaining between them. In nucleotides, the CDR3 is TGTGCCATCAGTACAAGGGTTGACGAGCAGTACTTC. It specifies CAISTRVDEQYF.

This chain uses TRBV27 with TRBJ2-7; D possibly corresponds to TRBD2 (6 bases). This CDR3 has 13 amino acids. Germline CDR1 is MNHEY and CDR2 is SMNVEV (reference sequence). Trimming took 5 bases from V and 0 from J, leaving 8 bases between them. The CDR3 region has the DNA TGTGCCAGCAGTGCGGGGAGCTCCTACGAGCAGTACTTC. Protein product: CASSAGSSYEQYF.

The chain combines TRBV6-2 or TRBV6-3 with TRBJ2-3; D gene ambiguous. Trimming pared 0 bases from V and 5 bases from J, leaving 9 bases between. Germline CDR1 and CDR2: MNHEY and SVGEGT. The CDR3 is 14 residues long. In DNA, the CDR3 is TGTGCCAGCAGTTACTCCCAGGTTGAAGATACGCAGTATTTT. It encodes CASSYSQVEDTQYF.

The chain is built from TRBV27 and TRBJ1-2, with TRBD1 matching over 7 bases. The ends lost 6 bases at V and 7 bases at J; junction bases unmatched: 11. The CDR3 has 14 residues. Germline CDR1 is MNHEY and CDR2 is SMNVEV (reference sequence). The CDR3 spells CASSPWQGVSGYTF. For the CDR3, the DNA is TGTGCCAGCAGCCCGTGGCAGGGGGTGTCTGGCTACACCTTC.

The chain has TRBV3-1 and TRBJ1-6; 8 nucleotides line up with TRBD1. The length of the CDR3 is 15 residues. Germline V lookup: CDR1 LGHDT, CDR2 YNNKEL (reference sequence). The trim removed 9 bases at V and 6 bases at J, leaving 10 bases unmatched. The CDR3 region is CASRPAGGLNSPLHF. Written as DNA, the CDR3 is TGTGCCAGTAGACCTGCAGGGGGCCTTAATTCACCCCTCCACTTT.

CDR3 protein: CASSLGTSHETQYF. Here the CDR3 DNA reads TGCGCCAGCAGCTTGGGCACGTCCCACGAGACCCAGTACTTC. V gene TRBV5-1 combines with J gene TRBJ2-4; D ambiguous. Near its end, the DNA agrees better with TRBJ2-5, so the J call may be wrong. Germline lookup yields CDR1 SGHRS and CDR2 YFSETQ. The CDR3 is 14 residues long.

This clonotype has a handful of counts. The chain employs TRBV15 and TRBJ2-7, with a weak D call TRBD2 (7 bases). Trimming removed 0 bases at V and 2 bases at J, with 11 bases between. This CDR3 comprises 15 residues. CDR1 is LNHNV, CDR2 YYDKDF, per germline (reference sequence). The CDR3 bases are TGTGCCACCAGCAGAGATCGGGGGGCAGCCTACGAGCAGTACTTC. This codes for CATSRDRGAAYEQYF.

The V and J genes are TRBV12-3 or TRBV12-4 and TRBJ2-1; 10 bases map to TRBD2. The CDR3 runs to 17 residues. V shed 5 bases and J 5 bases; nucleotides not matched to a gene: 12. In nucleotides, the CDR3 is TGTGCCAGCAGTGAAATCTATAGCGGGAGGCTCGACAATGAGCAGTTCTTC. Protein product: CASSEIYSGRLDNEQFF.

The chain joins TRBV6-2 or TRBV6-3 to TRBJ2-1, with D possibly matching TRBD1 (5 bases). Trimming shortened V by 7 bases and J by 5 bases, and 15 bases separated the two germline ends. Germline CDR1 reads MNHEY; CDR2 reads SVGEGT. The CDR3 is 14 residues long. CDR3 sequence (DNA): TGTGCCAGCATAAGTAGGGGAAGAAACAATGAGCAGTTCTTC. Protein: CASISRGRNNEQFF.

This clonotype appeared a few times. DNA for the CDR3: TGTGCCAGCAGCTTAGTCCCGCGCAGGGTAAATGAGCAGTTCTTC. Translating gives CASSLVPRRVNEQFF. J is TRBJ2-1 and V is TRBV7-8; D perhaps matches TRBD1 (5 bases). Germline CDR1 SGHVS, CDR2 FQNEAQ. Trimming shortened V by 1 base and J by 7 bases, and 14 bases separated the two germline ends. This CDR3 contains 15 residues.

There are many counts of this clonotype. The chain is built from TRBV10-3 and TRBJ2-5; possibly TRBD2 for D (6 bases). Germline lookup yields CDR1 ENHRY and CDR2 SYGVKD. Trimming removed 10 bases at V and 5 bases at J, with 17 bases between. The CDR3 is 13 residues long. The CDR3 nucleotides are TGTGCCACAGGCCCGGGGGTAGGGGAGACCCAGTACTTC. Its translation is CATGPGVGETQYF.

The rearrangement uses TRBV11-2 and TRBJ2-1; 7 bases line up with TRBD1. The CDR3 totals 16 residues. Germline V gives CDR1 SGHAT, CDR2 FQNNGV. Germline trimming cut 4 bases from V and 7 bases from J; bases unmatched to any gene: 13. CDR3 sequence: CASSSRSGQKNNEQFF. In DNA form, the CDR3 reads TGTGCCAGCAGCTCCCGATCGGGACAGAAGAATAATGAGCAGTTCTTC.

The rearrangement uses TRBV6-6 and TRBJ1-4; D may be TRBD1 (5 bases). The V gene's germline CDR1 is MNHNY and CDR2 SVGAGI (reference sequence). The V end lost 10 bases, the J end lost 0 bases, and 6 bases lay between the germline ends. The CDR3 has 12 amino acids. Here the CDR3 DNA reads TGTGCCACAGGGACAACTAATGAAAAACTGTTTTTT. Translating it yields CATGTTNEKLFF.

About this clonotype: A single base separates this from a much larger clone, so it may be a read error. The chain joins TRBV7-6 to TRBJ2-4, with 12 bases lining up with TRBD2. The DNA matches TRBJ2-7 better at its end, which makes the J call doubtful. The CDR3 length is 16 residues. Germline values: CDR1 SGHVS, CDR2 FNYEAQ. CDR3 nucleotides: TGTGCCATCAGCTCCATCCGACTAGCGGGAGCCCACGAGCAGTACTTC. Residues: CAISSIRLAGAHEQYF.

The chain links TRBV7-2 to TRBJ2-4; possible D gene TRBD2, 6 bases. V was pared by 2 bases and J by 6 bases, with 14 bases between. This CDR3 spans 15 amino acids. Germline lookup yields CDR1 SGHTA and CDR2 FQGNSA. The CDR3 sequence is CASSLFSGTGNIQYF. CDR3 bases: TGTGCCAGCAGCTTATTTAGCGGAACGGGAAACATTCAGTACTTC.